The clone carrying this TCR beta chain came up many times. The antigen remains undetermined. Germline CDR1 is SGHVS and CDR2 is FQNEAQ. V was clipped by 4 bases and J by 5 bases; unmatched bases: 7. This CDR3 is 15 amino acids long. These data come from a study of T cell repertoires in cytomegalovirus infection. About the study: From public TCR beta signatures came an indication of both CMV infection and matching HLA type.

Findings and caveats of the study: HLA-C-restricted, CMV-specific TCR beta clonotypes were dominant ex vivo.

TCRdb called the reads again in MiXCR, with one record for every CDR3 protein. The sample has about 110,000 distinct CDR3 sequences, under 30% seen once. The chain carries TRBV7-8 and TRBJ1-5; 8 bases map to TRBD1. The receptor comes from a human donor in good health (CMV status not recorded). Some clones in this sample may be carry-over from other donors' samples. This material consisted of CD8+ T cells from cultured PBMCs, taken from culture after CMV antigen stimulation. CDR3 in amino acids: CASSSKGQGHQPQHF. The DNA for the CDR3 is TGTGCCAGCAGCTCCAAAGGACAGGGACATCAGCCCCAGCATTTT.